This T cell receptor (beta chain) was sequenced in a study of blood T cell repertoires in COVID-19. Study background: Sources were T cells, B-cell-depleted T cells, or PBMCs; the material itself was cDNA or gDNA.

Profiled with immunoSEQ multiplex PCR; TCRdb holds only in-frame clones, not every one. The table shows some 170,000 clones, with over 70% occurring only once. The CDR3 loop spans 14 amino acids. Germline V gene data show CDR1 as MNHEY and CDR2 as SVGAGI. V was clipped by 5 bases and J by 6 bases; unmatched bases: 4. The TCR comes from a man in his 70s with acute or convalescent COVID-19. The genes are TRBV6-5 and TRBJ1-5; 10 nucleotides line up with TRBD1. Sequenced: peripheral blood. The chain's CDR3 is CASSPGTGAQPQHF. For the CDR3, the DNA is TGTGCCAGCAGTCCCGGGACAGGGGCTCAGCCCCAGCATTTT.